The clone carrying this TCR beta chain turned up a few times. Its specificity is unknown. This record belongs to a study of identical twins. A universal primer site was incorporated via template switching, and the cDNA contained unique molecular identifiers. TCRdb passed the 5' RACE reads through MiXCR, listing each CDR3 protein once. The data contain 250,000 to 350,000 distinct CDR3 sequences, roughly 10% of them singletons. Overall study findings and caveats: Beta out-of-frame twin sharing showed a weaker excess.

CDR1 and CDR2 from the germline V gene are SGHVS and FQNEAQ. This CDR3 region has 15 residues. The J segment lost 1 base and the V segment lost 5 bases, leaving 5 bases of the junction unmatched. These data were also reused for a study on yellow fever vaccine responses in identical twins. That source adds: Reports say the vaccine T cell response in twins looked partly convergent and partly personalized.

Sequences were obtained from CD8+ T cells sorted from blood. The chain has TRBV7-8 and TRBJ2-3, with 8 nucleotides matching TRBD1. The clonotype was recovered from a woman younger than 35 in good health. CDR3 sequence: CASSPGTGRTDTQYF. The CDR3 DNA reads as TGTGCCAGCAGCCCGGGGACAGGACGCACAGATACGCAGTATTTT.